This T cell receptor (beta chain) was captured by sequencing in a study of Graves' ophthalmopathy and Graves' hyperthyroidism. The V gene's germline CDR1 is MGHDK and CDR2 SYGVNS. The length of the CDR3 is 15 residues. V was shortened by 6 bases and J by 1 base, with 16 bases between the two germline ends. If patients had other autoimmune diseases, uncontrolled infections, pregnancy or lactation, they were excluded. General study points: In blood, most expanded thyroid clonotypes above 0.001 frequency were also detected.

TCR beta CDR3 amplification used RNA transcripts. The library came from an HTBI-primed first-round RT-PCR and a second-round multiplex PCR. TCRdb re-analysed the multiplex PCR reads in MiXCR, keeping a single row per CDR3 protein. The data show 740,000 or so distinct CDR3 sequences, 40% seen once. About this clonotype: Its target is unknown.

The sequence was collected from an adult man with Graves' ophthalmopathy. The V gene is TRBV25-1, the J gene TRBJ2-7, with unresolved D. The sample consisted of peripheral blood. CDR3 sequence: CASSLAPGPSYEQYF. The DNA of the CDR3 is TGTGCCAGCAGCTTAGCCCCAGGTCCGTCCTACGAGCAGTACTTC.